This TCR beta chain is drawn from a study of T cell responses to AZD1222 COVID-19 vaccine. Study-level information: Investigators merged groups given second doses at roughly 4 or roughly 12 weeks. Study-wide results and limits: None of the repertoires were sampled until the peak T cell response had passed. White British people made up most donors, females outnumbered males, and clonal diversity was possibly underestimated. It was only 6 or 7 AZD1222 recipients who were seropositive at baseline.

This CDR3 is built from 16 residues. V gave up 4 bases and J gave up 5 bases; unmatched junction bases: 13. CDR1 SGHRS and CDR2 YFSETQ come from the germline V gene. The assay was immunoSEQ multiplex PCR, and TCRdb's table has in-frame clones only and misses some. The repertoire includes 65,000 to 95,000 clones, approximately 80% of them detected once, and under 25% sits in the top ten. Turning to this clone: Its target is unknown.

The starting material was peripheral blood, obtained on day 0 of AZD1222 vaccination. The genes are TRBV5-1 and TRBJ2-3; 7 nucleotides agree with TRBD1. This sequence originates from an adult in good health. Written as DNA, the CDR3 is TGCGCCAGCAGCAGGGGACAGCCGACACGGGTAGATACGCAGTATTTT. Protein product: CASSRGQPTRVDTQYF.